This T cell receptor beta chain originates from a study of blood T cell repertoires in COVID-19. Whole-study context: Acute-phase and convalescent COVID-19 samples originated in the United States, Italy and Spain. PBMCs, B-cell-depleted T cells, or T cells provided the cDNA or gDNA that made up the material.

The junction had 24 bases not matched to a gene; V was cut back by 3 bases and J by 5 bases. CDR3 length: 20 amino acids. Germline loops: CDR1 LNHDA, CDR2 SQIVND (reference sequence). Those enrolled in Seattle joined during active infection and were followed longitudinally afterward. As originally analysed: Using reference gene primer amplification, nucleated cell counts were estimated. Method: immunoSEQ multiplex PCR; TCRdb's copy keeps in-frame clones and lacks some. The DNA gave D and trimming, while V, J and clone size come from that table. The top ten clones hold approximately 5% of a sample with some 160,000 clones, roughly 93% of them seen once.

The TCR was taken from a man between 18 and 29 years old with COVID-19, enrolled during active disease. Material for sequencing was peripheral blood. The rearrangement links TRBV19 to TRBJ2-7, with 8 bases aligning to TRBD1. CDR3 sequence: CASSMAPGQVVGKPRNEQYF. CDR3 nucleotide sequence: TGTGCCAGTAGTATGGCCCCGGGACAGGTTGTCGGGAAACCTCGAAACGAGCAGTACTTC.